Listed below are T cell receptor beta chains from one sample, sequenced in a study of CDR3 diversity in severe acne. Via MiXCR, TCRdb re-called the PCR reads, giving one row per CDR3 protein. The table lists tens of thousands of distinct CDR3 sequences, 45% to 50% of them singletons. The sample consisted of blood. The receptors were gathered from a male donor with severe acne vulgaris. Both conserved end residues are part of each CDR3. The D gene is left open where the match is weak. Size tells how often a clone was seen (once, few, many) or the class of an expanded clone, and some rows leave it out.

CASSLGAPRTQYF TGTGCCAGCAGCTTAGGAGCCCCCAGGACCCAGTACTTC TRBJ2-5 - once TRBV7-9 13
CATSIGLAGVGNEQFF TGTGCCACCAGCATTGGACTAGCGGGAGTTGGAAATGAGCAGTTCTTC TRBJ2-1 TRBD2 - TRBV15 16
CASSENSGGETQYF TGTGCCAGCAGTGAAAATAGCGGAGGCGAGACCCAGTACTTC TRBJ2-5 - - TRBV6-1 14
CSARLGDSTTGYTF TGCAGTGCTAGGCTCGGCGACAGCACGACGGGCTACACCTTC TRBJ1-2 - many TRBV20-1 14
CAISEPDSYGYTF TGTGCCATCAGTGAGCCGGACAGTTATGGCTACACCTTC TRBJ1-2 - - TRBV10-3 13
CAIEAGTGNTEAFF TGTGCCATCGAAGCCGGGACGGGGAACACTGAAGCTTTCTTT TRBJ1-1 - few TRBV7-9 14
CASSYPSGTRKRYNEQFF TGTGCCAGCAGTTACCCTTCCGGGACTCGAAAGAGGTACAATGAGCAGTTCTTC TRBJ2-1 - - TRBV6-9 18
CSAGTSGSRYNEQFF TGCAGTGCTGGGACTAGCGGGAGCCGCTACAATGAGCAGTTCTTC TRBJ2-1 TRBD2 - TRBV20-1 15
CASSESGDRDEQYF TGCGCCAGCAGTGAGTCCGGGGACAGGGACGAGCAGTACTTC TRBJ2-7 TRBD1 - TRBV10-2 14
CASLSGRAYEQYF TGCGCCAGCCTCAGCGGGAGGGCGTACGAGCAGTACTTC TRBJ2-7 TRBD2 - TRBV5-1 13
CASSKAGGTDTQYF TGTGCCAGCAGTAAAGCGGGGGGCACAGATACGCAGTATTTT TRBJ2-3 TRBD2 many TRBV6-4 14
CASSPGTLNEKLFF TGTGCCAGCAGCCCCGGGACCCTAAATGAAAAACTGTTTTTT TRBJ1-4 - - TRBV28 14
CASSVAGGVNEQYF TGTGCCAGCAGCGTGGCAGGGGGCGTCAACGAGCAGTACTTC TRBJ2-7 TRBD1 medium-sized TRBV9 14
CASSRDRGSETQYF TGTGCCAGCAGCCGCGACAGGGGGAGCGAGACCCAGTACTTC TRBJ2-5 TRBD1 many TRBV7-2 14
CASSLTSRDRGQYEQYF TGTGCCAGCAGCCTTACTAGCCGGGACAGGGGGCAGTACGAGCAGTACTTC TRBJ2-7 TRBD1 - TRBV7-6 17
CSARVAARDTQYF TGCAGTGCTAGAGTAGCGGCCCGGGATACGCAGTATTTT TRBJ2-3 - many TRBV20-1 13
CASSIGGQGWTGELFF TGTGCCAGTAGTATTGGGGGACAGGGGTGGACCGGGGAGCTGTTTTTT TRBJ2-2 TRBD1 - TRBV19 16
CASQQTSGGLNEQFF TGTGCTAGCCAGCAGACTAGCGGGGGATTGAATGAGCAGTTCTTC TRBJ2-1 TRBD2 many TRBV7-7 15
CASSRAGGRGGELFF TGTGCCAGCAGTCGTGCGGGGGGGCGAGGCGGGGAGCTGTTTTTT TRBJ2-2 TRBD2 few TRBV6-6 15
CSARRQGNSNQPQHF TGCAGTGCTAGGAGACAGGGGAATAGCAATCAGCCCCAGCATTTT TRBJ1-5 TRBD1 - TRBV20-1 15